This T cell receptor beta chain was identified in a study of T-cell reconstitution after alpha-beta-depleted transplantation in children. General observations from the study: T-cell numbers and diversity, one year after transplant, stemmed largely from T cells that were newly produced.

The V gene lost 3 bases and the J gene lost 10 bases, with 21 bases spanning the gap. The CDR3 extends over 15 amino acids. As it was prepared, the TCRbeta library received unique molecular identifiers. TCRdb analysed the PCR reads with MiXCR anew, one entry per CDR3 protein. The data contain over 150,000 distinct CDR3 sequences, approximately 6% of them singletons. This clonotype was observed a handful of times. Its antigen remains unidentified. The sequence was collected from a girl less than two years old with combined immunodeficiency, due to receive a stem cell transplant. The sample was PBMCs, taken before TCRalphabeta/CD19-depleted stem cell transplant. The chain has TRBV12-3 or TRBV12-4 and TRBJ1-2, with D perhaps TRBD1 (5 bases). This chain's CDR3 is CASSFGAPTTEFYTF. CDR3 sequence (DNA): TGTGCCAGCAGTTTCGGGGCCCCCACCACGGAGTTCTACACCTTC.